This TCR beta chain was captured in a study of regulatory T cells in long-lasting Graves disease. Study outcomes and limitations: Comparison showed that persistent patients shared more public clonotypes (roughly 2,500) than new patients (nearly 1,000). Persistent cases favored TRBV28, TRBJ1-2 and TRBJ2-5. Since the sample size was small, accuracy may have been reduced.

Both iRepertoire HTBI primers and Arm-PCR of CDR3 regions were used to build the TCR beta libraries. In the original processing: The samples yielded roughly 60 TRBV and roughly 13 TRBJ segments. TCRdb itself ran the multiplex PCR reads through MiXCR, one entry per CDR3 protein. The V and J calls and clone size are TCRdb's, not the authors'. In the table there are fewer than 450,000 distinct CDR3 sequences, around a quarter of which are singletons. Time point of the sample: persistent/refractory GD, antithyroid drugs over 5 years with positive TRAb. RNA from PBMCs was the source of the TCR library. Losses at the gene ends were 5 bases for V and 9 bases for J; bases not matched to a gene: 10. The CDR3 extends over 15 amino acids. In germline, CDR1 is SGHTA, CDR2 FQGNSA. Comment on this clonotype: Its specificity is not known.

Sequenced material: peripheral blood mononuclear cells (PBMCs), taken when the disease was refractory, from a patient treated with antithyroid drugs. V is TRBV7-2 and J is TRBJ1-6; 7 nucleotides match TRBD1. The clonotype originates from a female donor with Graves disease. CDR3 region: CASSPRQGDSSPLHF. In DNA, the CDR3 is TGTGCCAGCAGCCCAAGACAGGGTGACAGTTCACCCCTCCACTTT.